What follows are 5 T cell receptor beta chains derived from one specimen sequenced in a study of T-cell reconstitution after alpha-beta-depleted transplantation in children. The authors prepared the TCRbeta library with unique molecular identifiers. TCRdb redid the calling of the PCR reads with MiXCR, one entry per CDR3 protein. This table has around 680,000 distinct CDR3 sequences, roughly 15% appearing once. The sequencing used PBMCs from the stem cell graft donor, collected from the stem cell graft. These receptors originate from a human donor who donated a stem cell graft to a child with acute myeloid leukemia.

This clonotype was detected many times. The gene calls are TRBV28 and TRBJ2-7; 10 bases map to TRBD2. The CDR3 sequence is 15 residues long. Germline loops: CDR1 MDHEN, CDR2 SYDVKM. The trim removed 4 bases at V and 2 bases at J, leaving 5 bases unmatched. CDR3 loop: CASSSRLAGTYEQYV. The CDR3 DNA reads TGTGCCAGCAGTTCGCGACTAGCGGGCACCTACGAGCAGTACGTC.

Here the CDR3 DNA reads TGTGCCAGCAGCCGGACTAGCGGGAGAACACAAGAGACCCAGTACTTC. Translating it yields CASSRTSGRTQETQYF. The rearrangement links TRBV11-2 to TRBJ2-5; 13 bases are a match to TRBD2. The ends lost 5 bases at V and 2 bases at J; junction bases unmatched: 5. Germline V lookup: CDR1 SGHAT, CDR2 FQNNGV. This CDR3 region has 16 residues.

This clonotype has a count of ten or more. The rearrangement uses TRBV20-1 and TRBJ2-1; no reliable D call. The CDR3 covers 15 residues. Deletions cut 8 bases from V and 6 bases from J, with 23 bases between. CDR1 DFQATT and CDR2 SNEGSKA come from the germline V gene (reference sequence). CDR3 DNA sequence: TGCAGTAGCCATCAAGGGCATCCTCGTTCCAATGAGCAGTTCTTC. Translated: CSSHQGHPRSNEQFF.

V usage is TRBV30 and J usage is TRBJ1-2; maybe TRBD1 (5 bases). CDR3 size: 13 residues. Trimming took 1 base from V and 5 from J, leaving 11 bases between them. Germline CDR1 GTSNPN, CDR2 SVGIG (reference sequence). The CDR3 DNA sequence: TGTGCCTGGAGTGCAGGGAGGAATTATGGCTACACCTTC. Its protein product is CAWSAGRNYGYTF.

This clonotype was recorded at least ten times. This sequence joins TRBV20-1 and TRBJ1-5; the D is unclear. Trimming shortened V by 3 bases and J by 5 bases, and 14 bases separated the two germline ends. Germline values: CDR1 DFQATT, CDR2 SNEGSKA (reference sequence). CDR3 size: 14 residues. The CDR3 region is CSASGEIIDQPQHF. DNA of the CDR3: TGCAGTGCTAGCGGGGAGATCATCGATCAGCCCCAGCATTTT.